Sequencing of this T cell receptor beta chain was carried out in a study of CD8 T cells in Susac syndrome (dated by TCRdb to between 2018 and 2021). At the level of the whole study: Repertoire sequencing was used to test whether CD8+ T cell activation and differentiation in Susac syndrome was antigen driven.

High-throughput TCR beta sequencing profiled peripheral blood CD8+ and CD4+ T cells from healthy donors, Susac syndrome patients and multiple sclerosis patients. Healthy donors were age- and sex-matched controls. CD8+ TEMRA cells were enriched by FACS, while bulk CD8+ and CD4+ T cells were purified by magnetic negative isolation. Blood was collected in EDTA tubes and processed within 24 hours, with PBMCs isolated through density gradient centrifugation. PBMCs intended for TCR sequencing were frozen in liquid nitrogen and were later thawed in a 37 degrees C water bath. Purity of sorted or isolated CD4+, CD8+ and CD8+ TEMRA cells was at least 90%. RNA was extracted with the RNeasy kit and roughly 0.5 to 1 ug was reverse transcribed using random hexamers. TCR beta CDR3 regions were amplified with the immunoSEQ multiplex PCR assay covering 54 Vbeta and 13 Jbeta segments. To correct PCR amplification bias, a synthetic template baseline was used for both primer optimization and computational correction. Regarding the original processing steps: Only productive sequences were kept, with reads annotated to V, D and J genes according to IMGT and analyzed in immunoSEQ Analyzer. Clonality was calculated as one minus the Shannon entropy normalized by log2 of the number of productive unique sequences. For each patient and control, public and private clones were evaluated among the 100 most prevalent clones. Susac-specific clones were defined as absent from healthy and MS cohorts, about 1,100 published viral clones and other ImmuneACCESS disease sequences. TCRdb trimmed the raw reads at Q25, called clones with MiXCR and kept productive beta chains. A single entry per CDR3 protein holds the most common genes and DNA from its merged rows. These V and J calls are TCRdb output, not the study's own analysis. The sample table holds roughly 150,000 distinct CDR3 sequences, of which 90% to 95% were seen once. 0.065% to 0.085% of the sample lies in the top ten.

V loses 8 bases of germline sequence and J loses 1 base, and the interval between the two ends is 9 bases. The germline V gene supplies CDR1 MNHNS and CDR2 SASEGT. The CDR3 measures 12 amino acids from cysteine to phenylalanine. Only the CDR3 part of the read is kept: 36 bases, read in frame from the first base. Study-wide conclusions, independent of this receptor: The study acknowledged that relatively few individuals were included in the TCR sequencing and HLA analysis.

Of note for this clonotype: The antigen it recognizes is unknown. Base qualities are not at hand, and no much larger clone is one base apart.

The clonotype originates from a human donor in good health. The sequenced material came from CD4+ T cells from PBMCs. The rearrangement joined TRBV6-1 to TRBJ2-7, with no confident D gene call. CDR3 sequence: CASARDSYEQYF. The DNA sequence follows: TGTGCCAGCGCAAGGGATTCCTACGAGCAGTACTTC.